One and the same sample provided the 22 T cell receptor beta chains below, sequenced in a study of regulatory T cells in long-lasting Graves disease. Specified time point: newly diagnosed GD, antithyroid drugs for less than 3 months. After RNA was extracted from PBMCs, the TCR library was made from it. Libraries of TCR beta came from iRepertoire HTBI primers plus Arm-PCR of CDR3 regions. TCRdb processed the multiplex PCR reads anew with MiXCR; each CDR3 protein has one entry. Of 580,000 or so distinct CDR3 sequences detected, 16% appear once; the ten largest clones hold approximately 12%. The sample was also linked to a second study, of T cells in Graves' hyperthyroidism and ophthalmopathy.

The sample consisted of peripheral blood mononuclear cells (PBMCs), taken at new diagnosis, from a patient treated with antithyroid drugs. These receptor sequences come from a man between 18 and 29 years old with Graves disease.

A few counts support this clonotype. The chain employs TRBV4-1 and TRBJ2-1, with D hard to call. CDR1 is MGHRA, CDR2 YSYEKL, per germline. CDR3 length: 10 residues. CDR3 DNA sequence: TGCGCGAGCTGCCCGTATGAGCAGTTCTTC. As protein: CASCPYEQFF.

This chain links TRBV9 with TRBJ1-6; TRBD1 aligns across 7 bases. V shed 3 bases, J shed 7 bases, and the junction held 4 bases outside the gene matches. This CDR3 has 14 residues. Per the germline V gene, CDR1 is SGDLS and CDR2 is YYNGEE. CDR3: CASSAGTENSPLHF. In DNA form, the CDR3 reads TGTGCCAGCAGCGCCGGGACAGAAAATTCACCCCTCCACTTT.

The sample holds many counts of this clonotype. The chain carries TRBV6-2 or TRBV6-3 and TRBJ2-3; D call uncertain. V was pared by 5 bases and J by 8 bases, with 20 bases between. In germline, CDR1 is MNHEY, CDR2 SVGEGT. This CDR3 has 15 residues. The CDR3 region is CASSRSAALPITQYF. The CDR3 DNA reads TGTGCCAGCAGTCGCTCAGCAGCCCTCCCTATTACGCAGTATTTT.

This clonotype was seen at least ten times. The chain couples TRBV15 to TRBJ2-3, with 8 bases identical to TRBD1. This CDR3 has 17 amino acids. V lost 2 bases and J lost 1; bases outside the gene matches: 8. Germline CDR1 is LNHNV and CDR2 is YYDKDF (reference sequence). The CDR3 DNA reads TGTGCCACCAGCAGACCGAGGGACAGGCCGGGCACAGATACGCAGTATTTT. Translating gives CATSRPRDRPGTDTQYF.

The chain has TRBV5-1 and TRBJ1-3; unclear D gene. The CDR3 totals 18 residues. Germline V gene lookup returns CDR1 SGHRS and CDR2 YFSETQ. Trimming removed 4 bases at V and 4 bases at J, with 24 bases between. This CDR3 is CASSRIPLKEGLGNTIYF. In DNA, the CDR3 is TGCGCCAGCAGCCGAATCCCCCTGAAGGAGGGTCTGGGAAACACCATATATTTT.

The chain combines TRBV6-1 with TRBJ2-7, with 8 bases matching TRBD1. The CDR3 has 13 amino acids. CDR1 MNHNS and CDR2 SASEGT come from the germline V gene. The V segment lost 7 bases and the J segment 2 bases; nucleotides outside the gene matches: 4. This chain's CDR3 is CASTQGVPYEQYF. DNA for the CDR3: TGTGCCAGCACACAGGGGGTCCCCTACGAGCAGTACTTC.

This clonotype was seen ten or more times. The rearrangement joins TRBV7-9 to TRBJ2-3, with 9 bases aligning to TRBD2. Germline-derived CDR1 and CDR2 are SEHNR and FQNEAQ (reference sequence). V dropped 5 bases and J dropped 0; count of bases not matched to a gene: 6. This CDR3 contains 16 residues. In nucleotides, the CDR3 is TGTGCCAGCAGCGCCCGACTAGCGGAGAGCACAGATACGCAGTATTTT. Translated: CASSARLAESTDTQYF.

This chain uses TRBV7-2 with TRBJ2-1; no clear D. Trimming cost V 5 bases and J 3 bases, with 11 bases left between them. Germline CDR1 and CDR2: SGHTA and FQGNSA. The CDR3 runs to 14 residues. CDR3 loop: CASSPRTVYNEQFF. The CDR3 DNA sequence: TGTGCCAGCAGCCCGAGGACGGTCTACAATGAGCAGTTCTTC.

This clonotype came up a few times. The chain recombines TRBV28 with TRBJ1-3, with 7 bases identical to TRBD1. V was pared by 6 bases and J by 0 bases, with 8 bases of the junction left unmatched. Germline V lookup: CDR1 MDHEN, CDR2 SYDVKM. The CDR3 sequence is 16 residues long. The CDR3 here is CASSSGTVSSGNTIYF. DNA of the CDR3: TGTGCCAGCAGCTCCGGGACAGTAAGCTCTGGAAACACCATATATTTT.

Ten or more counts support this clonotype. The chain carries TRBV10-3 and TRBJ1-1; 7 bases fit TRBD1. The V gene's germline CDR1 is ENHRY and CDR2 SYGVKD. J was trimmed by 1 base and V by 6 bases; bases with no gene match: 5. CDR3 length: 14 amino acids. CDR3 DNA: TGTGCCATCAGCCAGGGGGTTGGGAACACTGAAGCTTTCTTT. Protein product: CAISQGVGNTEAFF.

This clonotype was recorded at least ten times. This chain uses TRBV5-1 with TRBJ2-7, with 8 bases identical to TRBD2. Germline CDR1 SGHRS, CDR2 YFSETQ. This CDR3 comprises 15 residues. J lost 3 bases, V lost 1 base, and 6 bases had no gene match. The CDR3 DNA sequence: TGCGCCAGCAGCTTGCAGGCGGGAGGTATCTACGAGCAGTACTTC. Amino acid sequence: CASSLQAGGIYEQYF.

This clonotype was seen ten or more times. This chain connects TRBV5-1 to TRBJ2-1, with 13 bases identical to TRBD2. This CDR3 comprises 15 residues. J gave up 15 bases and V 7 bases, and 16 bases lay outside the gene matches. Germline V CDR1 and CDR2: SGHRS, YFSETQ. Here the CDR3 DNA reads TGCGCCAGCTCCCTCGCCGGGACTAGCGGGGACCACGGGTTCTTC. As protein: CASSLAGTSGDHGFF.

The chain uses TRBV7-2 and TRBJ1-3; TRBD1 is a possible D gene (5 bases). Between the trimmed V and J ends, which lost 4 bases and 4 bases, there was a span of 14 bases. The germline CDR1 and CDR2 sequences are SGHTA and FQGNSA. This CDR3 is built from 15 residues. The CDR3 region is CASSSPRDPGNTIYF. The CDR3 nucleotides read TGTGCCAGCAGCTCTCCCCGGGACCCCGGAAACACCATATATTTT. Full variable domain (rest looked up from reference TRBV7-2 and TRBJ1-3): GAGVSQSPSNKVTEKGKDVELRCDPISGHTALYWYRQSLGQGLEFLIYFQGNSAPDKSGLPSDRFSAERTGGSVSTLTIQRTQQEDSAVYLCASSSPRDPGNTIYFGEGSWLTVV.

In regard to this clonotype: A much larger clonotype is one base distant, so this may be a read error. The J gene is TRBJ1-2, the V gene TRBV6-1; 7 bases align to TRBD1. This CDR3 comprises 14 residues. CDR1 is MNHNS and CDR2 is SASEGT in the germline V gene. CDR3 DNA sequence: TGTACCAGCAGGAGGGACAGCATAACCTATGGCTACACCTTC. As protein: CTSRRDSITYGYTF.

The V gene is TRBV6-5, the J gene TRBJ1-1; D ambiguous. CDR1 is MNHEY, CDR2 SVGAGI, per germline. The CDR3 totals 12 residues. V lost 2 bases to trimming and J lost 6 bases, with 7 bases between them. DNA of the CDR3: TGTGCCAGCAGTTACGCAAAATCTGAAGCTTTCTTT. Residues: CASSYAKSEAFF.

This clonotype has a handful of counts. The rearrangement joins TRBV7-2 to TRBJ2-2; TRBD1 or TRBD2 may be the D gene (5 bases each). The CDR3 extends over 15 amino acids. CDR1 is SGHTA and CDR2 is FQGNSA in the germline V gene. V dropped 7 bases and J dropped 4 bases, with 16 bases sitting between them. The CDR3 coding sequence is TGTGCCAGCAACCTTAGGGCAGGGACCACCGGGGAGCTGTTTTTT. Translating gives CASNLRAGTTGELFF.

This sequence joins TRBV6-2 or TRBV6-3 and TRBJ2-3, with D possibly being TRBD2 (5 bases). The V end was cut by 4 bases, the J end by 6 bases, with 20 bases between. Germline V gene sequence: CDR1 MNHEY, CDR2 SVGEGT. The CDR3 has 16 amino acids. The CDR3 loop reads CASSSDPSIAWDTQYF. The CDR3 bases are TGTGCCAGCAGTTCCGACCCCTCTATAGCGTGGGATACGCAGTATTTT.

This clonotype was observed at least ten times. The chain couples TRBV11-2 to TRBJ2-7; D is possibly TRBD1 (5 bases). The CDR3 extends over 14 amino acids. CDR1 and CDR2 from the germline V gene are SGHAT and FQNNGV. V was trimmed by 1 base and J by 2 bases, leaving 9 bases between them. The DNA of the CDR3 is TGTGCCAGCAGCTTAGGACAGACACCCTACGAGCAGTACTTC. Amino acid sequence: CASSLGQTPYEQYF.

The chain joins TRBV6-1 to TRBJ1-2; 9 bases fit TRBD1. The CDR3 runs 14 residues. Germline V gives CDR1 MNHNS, CDR2 SASEGT. With 1 base clipped from V and 7 bases from J, the junction kept 4 bases outside the gene matches. The CDR3 sequence: CASSEDRGRVGYTF. The DNA of the CDR3 is TGTGCCAGCAGTGAAGACAGGGGGCGGGTTGGCTACACCTTC.

This clonotype was observed at least ten times. The chain couples TRBV7-3 to TRBJ2-3, with 12 positions matching TRBD2. Germline V gene sequence: CDR1 SGHTA, CDR2 FQGTGA. The CDR3 is 16 amino acids. V shed 5 bases and J 4 bases; nucleotides not matched to a gene: 7. Written as DNA, the CDR3 is TGTGCCAGCAGCCCATCACTAGCGGGAGGCTCAGATACGCAGTATTTT. This codes for CASSPSLAGGSDTQYF. Full variable domain (outside the CDR3, taken from reference TRBV7-3 and TRBJ2-3): GAGVSQTPSNKVTEKGKYVELRCDPISGHTALYWYRQSLGQGPEFLIYFQGTGAADDSGLPNDRFFAVRPEGSVSTLKIQRTERGDSAVYLCASSPSLAGGSDTQYFGPGTRLTVL.

This clonotype was counted only a few times. The chain employs TRBV27 and TRBJ2-1, with 9 positions matching TRBD2. This CDR3 contains 15 residues. Germline V CDR1 and CDR2: MNHEY, SMNVEV (reference sequence). V shed 4 bases, J shed 9 bases, and the junction held 10 bases outside the gene matches. The CDR3 DNA sequence: TGTGCCAGCAGTTATAGCGGGAGCAATATAGGTGAGCAGTTCTTC. Translating it yields CASSYSGSNIGEQFF.

V gene TRBV6-7 combines with J gene TRBJ2-5, with 8 positions matching TRBD2. TRBV6-7 has ORF status, its function being uncertain. V was clipped by 5 bases and J by 5 bases; unmatched bases: 10. The CDR3 extends over 15 amino acids. The CDR3 region is CASSVSAGEGETQYF. CDR3 nucleotide sequence: TGTGCCAGCAGTGTATCAGCGGGAGAAGGGGAGACCCAGTACTTC.